Presented here are 7 T cell receptor beta chains from one specimen sequenced in a study of T cells in narcolepsy. TCRdb's copy holds only in-frame clones and misses some; the assay was immunoSEQ multiplex PCR. In the table there are under 40,000 clones, roughly four fifths of which are singletons. Sequencing input: memory (CD45RA-) CD4+ T cells from blood. The receptors shown here come from a human donor in good health.

The chain has TRBV18 and TRBJ2-2, with 8 bases identical to TRBD1. The CDR3 extends over 14 amino acids. CDR1 KGHSH and CDR2 LQKENI come from the germline V gene. J was trimmed by 4 bases and V by 2 bases; bases with no gene match: 0. CDR3 sequence: CASSPGTGTGELFF. Written as DNA, the CDR3 is TGTGCCAGCTCACCAGGGACAGGCACCGGGGAGCTGTTTTTT.

The chain couples TRBV30 to TRBJ2-3, with 10 bases aligning to TRBD2. The V gene end was trimmed by 7 bases and the J gene end by 2 bases; junction bases not matched to a gene: 6. The CDR3 contains 14 residues. Germline values: CDR1 GTSNPN, CDR2 SVGIG (reference sequence). The CDR3 DNA is TGTGCCTCCATAGCGGGGGGCAACACAGATACGCAGTATTTT. As protein: CASIAGGNTDTQYF.

With regard to this clone: Other nucleotide sequences from this sample produce the same CDR3. The rearrangement joins TRBV18 to TRBJ2-5, with a tentative D call TRBD2 (5 bases). The CDR3 extends over 14 amino acids. Trimming took 0 bases from V and 1 from J, leaving 6 bases between them. Germline-derived CDR1 and CDR2 are KGHSH and LQKENI. The CDR3 region is CASSPPTTQETQYF. The CDR3 nucleotides read TGTGCCAGCTCACCACCGACTACCCAAGAGACCCAGTACTTC.

J is TRBJ2-2 and V is TRBV6-6; D is undetermined. Trimming took 2 bases from V and 3 from J, leaving 10 bases between them. The CDR3 is 15 amino acids. Germline V lookup: CDR1 MNHNY, CDR2 SVGAGI (reference sequence). Written as DNA, the CDR3 is TGTGCCAGCAGTTACCGGCTAGAGTACACCGGGGAGCTGTTTTTT. It encodes CASSYRLEYTGELFF.

The chain carries TRBV28 and TRBJ1-6; 7 nucleotides agree with TRBD1. V was clipped by 6 bases and J by 7 bases; unmatched bases: 6. The V gene's germline CDR1 is MDHEN and CDR2 SYDVKM. There are 14 residues in the CDR3. CDR3 loop: CASSRRQGNSPLHF. The CDR3, as DNA: TGTGCCAGCAGCCGAAGACAGGGCAATTCACCCCTCCACTTT.

The genes are TRBV9 and TRBJ1-3; a possible D gene is TRBD1 (5 bases). Germline assignment: CDR1 SGDLS and CDR2 YYNGEE. The CDR3 runs 17 residues. V lost 4 bases to trimming and J lost 4 bases, with 21 bases between them. This CDR3 reads CASSPWRGVGSGNTIYF. CDR3 DNA: TGTGCCAGCAGCCCGTGGCGGGGGGTAGGGAGCGGAAACACCATATATTTT.

The CDR3 DNA reads as TGTGCCAGTAGTACCCTCCTCGAACTGGTGAACACTGAAGCTTTCTTT. Encoded protein: CASSTLLELVNTEAFF. J is TRBJ1-1 and V is TRBV19, with D uncertain. The germline V and J ends were trimmed by 4 bases and 0 bases, with 15 bases remaining between them. This CDR3 is built from 16 residues. Germline loops: CDR1 LNHDA, CDR2 SQIVND (reference sequence). Supplemented by reference TRBV19 and TRBJ1-1, the full variable domain reads DGGITQSPKYLFRKEGQNVTLSCEQNLNHDAMYWYRQDPGQGLRLIYYSQIVNDFQKGDIAEGYSVSREKKESFPLTVTSAQKNPTAFYLCASSTLLELVNTEAFFGQGTRLTVV.